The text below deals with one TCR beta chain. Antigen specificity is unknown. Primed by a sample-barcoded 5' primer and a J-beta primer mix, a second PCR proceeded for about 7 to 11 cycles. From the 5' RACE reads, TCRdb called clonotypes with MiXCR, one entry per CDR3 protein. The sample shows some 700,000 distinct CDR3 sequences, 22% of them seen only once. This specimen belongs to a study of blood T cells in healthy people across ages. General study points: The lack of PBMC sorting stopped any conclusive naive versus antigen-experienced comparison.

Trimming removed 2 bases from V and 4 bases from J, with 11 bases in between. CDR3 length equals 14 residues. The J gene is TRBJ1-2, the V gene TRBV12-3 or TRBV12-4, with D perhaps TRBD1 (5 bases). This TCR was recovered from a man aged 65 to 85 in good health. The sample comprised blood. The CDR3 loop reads CASSLLGVVYGYTF. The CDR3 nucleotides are TGTGCCAGCAGTTTACTGGGGGTTGTCTATGGCTACACCTTC.